The 32 T cell receptor beta chains reported below all come from one sample, sequenced in a study of blood T cell repertoires in COVID-19. The assay was immunoSEQ multiplex PCR, and TCRdb's table has in-frame clones only and misses some. Seen here are about 220,000 clones, about 82% observed once, and the top ten hold under 2.5%. Source material: peripheral blood. These receptor sequences come from a woman between 70 and 85 years old with COVID-19, enrolled during active disease.

The chain is built from TRBV11-2 and TRBJ2-7, with a tentative D call TRBD2 (5 bases). In germline, CDR1 is SGHAT, CDR2 FQNNGV. V shed 0 bases and J shed 6 bases, with 27 bases lying between them. The CDR3 runs to 19 residues. In DNA, the CDR3 is TGTGCCAGCAGCTTAGATCATGGGCTTACCGGGATCGGGATCGGCGAGCAGTACTTC. Translated, it gives CASSLDHGLTGIGIGEQYF.

The V call is TRBV5-1, the J call TRBJ2-5, with 7 bases that match TRBD2. Germline V gene lookup returns CDR1 SGHRS and CDR2 YFSETQ. The CDR3 is made up of 13 amino acids. The V gene end was trimmed by 4 bases and the J gene end by 4 bases; junction bases not matched to a gene: 4. CDR3 amino acids: CASSLGGRETQYF. Written as DNA, the CDR3 is TGCGCCAGCAGCCTCGGGGGGAGAGAGACCCAGTACTTC.

V usage is TRBV6-2 or TRBV6-3 and J usage is TRBJ1-4; TRBD1 aligns across 9 bases. CDR1 is MNHEY, CDR2 SVGEGT, per germline. J was trimmed by 5 bases and V by 4 bases; bases with no gene match: 2. The CDR3 spans 14 residues. CDR3 region: CASSWGTGNEKLFF. The CDR3 DNA reads TGTGCCAGCAGTTGGGGGACAGGGAATGAAAAACTGTTTTTT.

The J gene is TRBJ2-2, the V gene TRBV7-3; TRBD2 might be the D (7 bases). V lost 5 bases to trimming and J lost 3 bases, with 16 bases between them. Germline V gives CDR1 SGHTA, CDR2 FQGTGA. The CDR3 runs to 16 residues. CDR3 in DNA: TGTGCCAGCAGCCCCCCGGGGGGCCGAGACACCGGGGAGCTGTTTTTT. This gives the protein CASSPPGGRDTGELFF.

The rearrangement links TRBV4-1 to TRBJ2-5; TRBD2 agrees at 12 bases. CDR1 and CDR2 from the germline V gene are MGHRA and YSYEKL. The CDR3 sequence is 17 residues long. Losses at the gene ends were 1 base for V and 3 bases for J; bases not matched to a gene: 6. CDR3 sequence: CASSQGRLAGAKETQYF. CDR3 in DNA: TGCGCCAGCAGCCAAGGGAGACTAGCGGGAGCCAAAGAGACCCAGTACTTC.

This chain joins TRBV29-1 and TRBJ1-1, with a possible D match to TRBD1 (5 bases). V lost 3 bases, J lost 4 bases, and 12 bases lay in between. The CDR3 has 13 residues. Germline values: CDR1 SQVTM, CDR2 ANQGSEA. The CDR3 region has the DNA TGCAGCGTTGAGTTGTTCAGGGTCACTGAAGCTTTCTTT. Translating gives CSVELFRVTEAFF.

J is TRBJ1-1 and V is TRBV19; D is unclear. Trimming removed 7 bases at V and 3 bases at J, with 15 bases between. Germline values: CDR1 LNHDA, CDR2 SQIVND (reference sequence). The CDR3 extends over 14 amino acids. The CDR3 reads CASTMGDTYTEAFF. CDR3 nucleotides: TGTGCCAGTACCATGGGAGACACCTACACTGAAGCTTTCTTT.

The chain has TRBV14 and TRBJ1-2; TRBD1 is a possible D gene (5 bases). Trimming removed 3 bases at V and 4 bases at J, with 18 bases between. Germline-derived CDR1 and CDR2 are SGHDN and FVKESK. The CDR3 totals 16 residues. The DNA for the CDR3 is TGTGCCAGCAGCCAGGGAGGCTCAGGGCAGGGCTATGGCTACACCTTC. Its translation is CASSQGGSGQGYGYTF.

This chain connects TRBV3-1 (or the pseudogene TRBV3-2) to TRBJ1-6; no reliable D call. This CDR3 contains 15 residues. CDR1 and CDR2 from the germline V gene are LGHDT and YNNKEL (reference sequence). V was cut by 1 base and J by 2 bases, with 6 bases left in between. The CDR3, as DNA: TGTGCCAGCAGCCAAGGTACAGCCTATAATTCACCCCTCCACTTT. Its translation is CASSQGTAYNSPLHF.

This clone turned up a few times. V and J are TRBV7-2 and TRBJ1-6; 9 bases are shared with TRBD1. Germline trimming cut 6 bases from V and 0 bases from J; bases unmatched to any gene: 6. Germline V CDR1 and CDR2: SGHTA, FQGNSA. This CDR3 has 17 residues. CDR3: CASRGGQGNSYNSPLHF. CDR3 nucleotide sequence: TGTGCCAGCAGGGGGGGACAGGGAAACTCCTATAATTCACCCCTCCACTTT.

The chain couples TRBV5-4 to TRBJ1-2; 7 nucleotides line up with TRBD1. The CDR3 totals 13 residues. CDR1 SGHNT and CDR2 YYREEE come from the germline V gene (reference sequence). Germline trimming cut 4 bases from V and 1 base from J; bases unmatched to any gene: 1. CDR3 DNA sequence: TGTGCCAGCAGCCGGGACAGTAACTATGGCTACACCTTC. It translates to CASSRDSNYGYTF.

The CDR3 protein is CASSEYRRTGNNYGYTF. The CDR3 nucleotides read TGTGCCAGCAGTGAATACCGCAGGACAGGGAACAACTATGGCTACACCTTC. The V gene is TRBV2, the J gene TRBJ1-2; TRBD1 matches at 8 bases. This CDR3 spans 17 amino acids. Looked up from germline, CDR1 is SNHLY and CDR2 is FYNNEI. The trim removed 2 bases at V and 2 bases at J, leaving 10 bases unmatched.

The CDR3 nucleotides read TGTGCCAGCAGTATCAGGGGGATGAACACTGAAGCTTTCTTT. Its translation: CASSIRGMNTEAFF. The V call is TRBV27, the J call TRBJ1-1, with 7 bases that match TRBD1. Looked up from germline, CDR1 is MNHEY and CDR2 is SMNVEV (reference sequence). The CDR3 sequence is 14 residues long. The junction had 3 bases not matched to a gene; V was cut back by 5 bases and J by 0 bases.

This chain uses TRBV10-3 with TRBJ1-4; 8 bases match TRBD1. The CDR3 extends over 15 amino acids. V dropped 4 bases and J dropped 2; count of bases not matched to a gene: 3. Germline V gives CDR1 ENHRY, CDR2 SYGVKD. In DNA, the CDR3 is TGTGCCATCAGTGCAAACAGGGGGACTAATGAAAAACTGTTTTTT. This gives the protein CAISANRGTNEKLFF.

The J gene is TRBJ1-2, the V gene TRBV29-1, with 10 bases identical to TRBD1. There are 15 residues in the CDR3. The germline CDR1 and CDR2 sequences are SQVTM and ANQGSEA. Trimming at V came to 5 bases and at J to 7 bases, leaving 13 bases not matched to a gene. The CDR3 bases are TGCAGCGTTTCCTCCGGGACAGGGGCGCGCATTGGCTACACCTTC. This gives the protein CSVSSGTGARIGYTF.

The V gene is TRBV27, the J gene TRBJ1-5; 7 nucleotides align to TRBD1. V was pared by 4 bases and J by 4 bases, with 7 bases of the junction left unmatched. The CDR3 loop spans 15 amino acids. The germline gives CDR1 MNHEY, CDR2 SMNVEV (reference sequence). The CDR3 DNA reads TGTGCCAGCAGTTCACAATCAGGGGGTAATCAGCCCCAGCATTTT. It specifies CASSSQSGGNQPQHF.

J is TRBJ2-7 and V is TRBV7-9; the match to TRBD2 covers 10 bases. V lost 5 bases, J lost 13 bases, and 8 bases stayed unmatched. The CDR3 runs to 12 residues. Germline V gene data show CDR1 as SEHNR and CDR2 as FQNEAQ (reference sequence). The CDR3 is CASSREGTSVYF. CDR3 nucleotides: TGTGCCAGCAGCCGAGAAGGGACTAGCGTCTACTTC.

CDR3 DNA sequence: TGTGCCAGCAGTTTACCGGGACAGGGCCGGTACGAGCAGTACTTC. Protein product: CASSLPGQGRYEQYF. The rearrangement links TRBV28 to TRBJ2-7; the match to TRBD1 covers 9 bases. V trimming: 2 bases; J trimming: 4 bases; junction bases outside the gene matches: 6. Germline-derived CDR1 and CDR2 are MDHEN and SYDVKM. The CDR3 is 15 residues long. The full variable domain, completed using reference TRBV28 and TRBJ2-7, is DVKVTQSSRYLVKRTGEKVFLECVQDMDHENMFWYRQDPGLGLRLIYFSYDVKMKEKGDIPEGYSVSREKKERFSLILESASTNQTSMYLCASSLPGQGRYEQYFGPGTRLTVT.

J is TRBJ2-6 and V is TRBV4-3; TRBD1 is a possible D gene (6 bases). V dropped 0 bases and J dropped 0 bases, with 12 bases sitting between them. This CDR3 is 18 amino acids long. Germline-derived CDR1 and CDR2 are LGHNA and YSLEER. This CDR3 is CASSQDAGASSGANVLTF. The CDR3 nucleotides read TGCGCCAGCAGCCAAGATGCAGGGGCAAGCTCTGGGGCCAACGTCCTGACTTTC.

The rearrangement links TRBV4-1 to TRBJ2-7; the match to TRBD1 covers 7 bases. CDR3 length: 15 amino acids. J was trimmed by 2 bases and V by 4 bases; bases with no gene match: 8. The germline CDR1 and CDR2 sequences are MGHRA and YSYEKL. CDR3 sequence reads: CASSPSGQLPYEQYF. For the CDR3, the DNA is TGCGCCAGCAGCCCCTCGGGACAGTTACCCTACGAGCAGTACTTC.

The J gene is TRBJ1-3, the V gene TRBV7-9; weak D call: TRBD1 (6 bases). The CDR3 runs to 17 residues. Germline lookup yields CDR1 SEHNR and CDR2 FQNEAQ (reference sequence). V was pared by 6 bases and J by 0 bases, with 18 bases between. CDR3 protein: CASSFTYRASSGNTIYF. The CDR3, as DNA: TGTGCCAGCAGTTTCACCTACAGGGCCTCCTCTGGAAACACCATATATTTT.

This sequence joins TRBV5-1 and TRBJ2-2; unclear D gene. The germline CDR1 and CDR2 sequences are SGHRS and YFSETQ. V dropped 0 bases and J dropped 0 bases, with 12 bases sitting between them. CDR3 length: 17 residues. The CDR3 sequence: CASSLARSTPNTGELFF. CDR3 DNA sequence: TGCGCCAGCAGCTTGGCCCGGTCCACCCCGAACACCGGGGAGCTGTTTTTT. The whole variable domain, filled in from reference TRBV5-1 and TRBJ2-2, reads KAGVTQTPRYLIKTRGQQVTLSCSPISGHRSVSWYQQTPGQGLQFLFEYFSETQRNKGNFPGRFSGRQFSNSRSEMNVSTLELGDSALYLCASSLARSTPNTGELFFGEGSRLTVL.

The chain is built from TRBV12-3 or TRBV12-4 and TRBJ1-1; maybe TRBD1 (5 bases). The CDR3 is 13 amino acids. Trimming pared 2 bases from V and 7 bases from J, leaving 11 bases between. CDR3 protein: CASSLLGRSEAFF. Here the CDR3 DNA reads TGTGCCAGCAGTTTATTGGGGCGAAGTGAAGCTTTCTTT.

V usage is TRBV25-1 and J usage is TRBJ2-1; D might be TRBD2 (6 bases). The CDR3 is 14 residues long. Germline V gives CDR1 MGHDK, CDR2 SYGVNS. The germline V and J ends were trimmed by 7 bases and 9 bases, with 19 bases remaining between them. The CDR3 protein is CASTSPGEYAEQFF. Here the CDR3 DNA reads TGTGCCAGCACTTCCCCGGGGGAGTATGCTGAGCAGTTCTTC.

This clone appeared a few times. This rearrangement joins TRBV10-3 to TRBJ1-2, with 7 bases lining up with TRBD1. This CDR3 comprises 13 residues. The V segment lost 7 bases and the J segment 4 bases; nucleotides outside the gene matches: 6. CDR1 ENHRY and CDR2 SYGVKD come from the germline V gene. CDR3 region: CAITASGGYGYTF. The CDR3 region has the DNA TGTGCCATCACCGCTTCAGGGGGCTATGGCTACACCTTC.

The sample holds one count of this clone. The rearrangement joins TRBV7-9 to TRBJ1-1; D not certain. The length of the CDR3 is 11 residues. Trimming pared 5 bases from V and 5 bases from J, leaving 6 bases between. CDR1 and CDR2 (germline): SEHNR, FQNEAQ (reference sequence). The CDR3 region is CASSPRTEAFF. DNA for the CDR3: TGTGCCAGCAGCCCCCGGACTGAAGCTTTCTTT.

This sequence joins TRBV9 and TRBJ1-1; 10 bases match TRBD1. This CDR3 spans 18 amino acids. Germline V lookup: CDR1 SGDLS, CDR2 YYNGEE. V lost 0 bases and J lost 0; bases outside the gene matches: 8. This chain's CDR3 is CASSVVPTGGYMNTEAFF. The CDR3 DNA follows: TGTGCCAGCAGCGTAGTCCCGACAGGGGGCTACATGAACACTGAAGCTTTCTTT.

The genes are TRBV9 and TRBJ1-4; 7 positions match TRBD1. J was trimmed by 6 bases and V by 4 bases; bases with no gene match: 3. The CDR3 length is 13 residues. The germline V gene has CDR1 SGDLS and CDR2 YYNGEE. As DNA, the CDR3 is TGTGCCAGCAGCTTTACAGGGGATGAAAAACTGTTTTTT. This codes for CASSFTGDEKLFF.

The chain is built from TRBV6-5 and TRBJ1-1; D call uncertain. Trimming took off 7 bases at V and 4 bases at J, with 13 bases between the two ends. CDR1 and CDR2 (germline): MNHEY, SVGAGI. This CDR3 spans 13 amino acids. As DNA, the CDR3 is TGTGCCAGCACCTACAGCTTTTTCACTGAAGCTTTCTTT. Translation gives CASTYSFFTEAFF.

The J gene is TRBJ1-4, the V gene TRBV4-1; 7 nucleotides match TRBD1. Germline lookup yields CDR1 MGHRA and CDR2 YSYEKL. V was clipped by 7 bases and J by 8 bases; unmatched bases: 16. This CDR3 contains 16 residues. The CDR3 loop is CASTRQGNSLGEKLFF. In nucleotides, the CDR3 is TGCGCCAGCACAAGACAGGGAAACAGTCTTGGGGAAAAACTGTTTTTT.

The rearrangement links TRBV6-2 or TRBV6-3 to TRBJ2-6, with a possible D match to TRBD2 (6 bases). There are 15 residues in the CDR3. V was clipped by 5 bases and J by 2 bases, with 10 bases between them. Germline lookup yields CDR1 MNHEY and CDR2 SVGEGT. The DNA for the CDR3 is TGTGCCAGCAGTCTGGACTATGCTGGGGCCAACGTCCTGACTTTC. Residues: CASSLDYAGANVLTF.

This chain joins TRBV24-1 and TRBJ2-1, with 8 bases fitting TRBD1. The CDR3 consists of 14 residues. Germline lookup yields CDR1 KGHDR and CDR2 SFDVKD. With 7 bases clipped from V and 1 base from J, the junction kept 2 bases outside the gene matches. The CDR3 DNA is TGTGCCACCAGCCAGGGGGCTTCCTACAATGAGCAGTTCTTC. Translated, it gives CATSQGASYNEQFF.